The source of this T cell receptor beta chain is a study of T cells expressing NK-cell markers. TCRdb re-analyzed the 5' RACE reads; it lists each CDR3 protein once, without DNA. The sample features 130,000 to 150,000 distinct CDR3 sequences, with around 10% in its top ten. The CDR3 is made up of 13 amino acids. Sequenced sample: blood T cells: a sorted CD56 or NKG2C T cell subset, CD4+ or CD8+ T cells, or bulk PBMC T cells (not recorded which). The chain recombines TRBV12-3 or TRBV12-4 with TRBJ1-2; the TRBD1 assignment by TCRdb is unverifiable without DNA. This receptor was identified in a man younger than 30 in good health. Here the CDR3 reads CASRPPEAGGYTF.